These 22 T cell receptor beta chains share one sample of origin, sequenced in a study of cytomegalovirus exposure and HLA in healthy donors (dated by TCRdb to between 2016 and 2019). Library preparation used the immunoSEQ multiplex PCR assay. For the multiplex PCR, a mixture combining 60 forward primers for TCR Vbeta segments and 13 reverse primers for TCR Jbeta segments was used. The table was pulled from immuneACCESS by TCRdb, which kept in-frame rearrangements only. Such tables lose some clones; where checked, under half of the loss comes from unresolved V genes, and the rest has no known cause. Here the sample has approximately 80,000 clones; 78% occur a single time. The biggest ten clones account for around 2.6% of the sample. The sequenced sample consisted of PBMCs. All receptors come from a male donor in good health and CMV-seropositive.

The V and J genes are TRBV6-6 and TRBJ2-7; tentative D call: TRBD2 (6 bases). Trimming took off 6 bases at V and 0 bases at J, with 15 bases between the two ends. CDR3 length: 15 amino acids. Per the germline V gene, CDR1 is MNHNY and CDR2 is SVGAGI (reference sequence). This CDR3 is CASRGRGGPSYEQYF. The CDR3 nucleotides read TGTGCCAGCAGAGGTAGGGGAGGACCCTCCTACGAGCAGTACTTC.

V gene TRBV15 combines with J gene TRBJ2-1, with 10 bases identical to TRBD1. The germline V gene has CDR1 LNHNV and CDR2 YYDKDF (reference sequence). CDR3 length: 16 amino acids. V was pared by 3 bases and J by 6 bases, with 8 bases of the junction left unmatched. The CDR3 sequence: CATSSSGTGDVNEQFF. The CDR3 DNA is TGTGCCACCAGCAGCTCCGGGACAGGGGATGTCAATGAGCAGTTCTTC. Full variable domain (rest looked up from reference TRBV15 and TRBJ2-1): DAMVIQNPRYQVTQFGKPVTLSCSQTLNHNVMYWYQQKSSQAPKLLFHYYDKDFNNEADTPDNFQSRRPNTSFCFLDIRSPGLGDTAMYLCATSSSGTGDVNEQFFGPGTRLTVL.

The chain has TRBV19 and TRBJ2-2, with 9 bases aligning to TRBD2. The CDR3 runs to 17 residues. CDR1 is LNHDA and CDR2 is SQIVND in the germline V gene (reference sequence). The V segment lost 4 bases and the J segment 1 base; nucleotides outside the gene matches: 7. CDR3 residues: CASSRRAGGLNTGELFF. The CDR3 region has the DNA TGTGCCAGTAGTAGACGGGCGGGGGGGCTGAACACCGGGGAGCTGTTTTTT. The whole variable domain, filled in from reference TRBV19 and TRBJ2-2, reads DGGITQSPKYLFRKEGQNVTLSCEQNLNHDAMYWYRQDPGQGLRLIYYSQIVNDFQKGDIAEGYSVSREKKESFPLTVTSAQKNPTAFYLCASSRRAGGLNTGELFFGEGSRLTVL.

This clone appeared a few times. The chain uses TRBV28 and TRBJ2-3; 9 bases align to TRBD2. The junction had 9 bases not matched to a gene; V was cut back by 4 bases and J by 4 bases. Germline-derived CDR1 and CDR2 are MDHEN and SYDVKM. This CDR3 has 16 residues. This chain's CDR3 is CASSSVAGAGADTQYF. CDR3 coding DNA: TGTGCCAGCAGTTCCGTAGCGGGAGCCGGCGCAGATACGCAGTATTTT.

The chain combines TRBV6-1 with TRBJ2-5; TRBD1 aligns across 7 bases. Germline V gene lookup returns CDR1 MNHNS and CDR2 SASEGT. The CDR3 has 14 amino acids. V was clipped by 7 bases and J by 1 base; unmatched bases: 6. The DNA of the CDR3 is TGTGCCAGCACCAGACAGGGCCCCCAAGAGACCCAGTACTTC. This translates into CASTRQGPQETQYF.

This clone appeared a few times. Other nucleotide sequences in the sample specify the same CDR3. The rearrangement joins TRBV27 to TRBJ1-1; D gene uncertain. Between the trimmed V and J ends, which lost 1 base and 2 bases, there was a span of 8 bases. Germline V gene sequence: CDR1 MNHEY, CDR2 SMNVEV (reference sequence). The length of the CDR3 is 14 residues. The CDR3 bases are TGTGCCAGCAGTTTATTGGCAGGTAACACTGAAGCTTTCTTT. Amino acid sequence: CASSLLAGNTEAFF.

V gene TRBV6-1 combines with J gene TRBJ2-4; D remains ambiguous. V was clipped by 4 bases and J by 0 bases, with 10 bases between them. Looked up from germline, CDR1 is MNHNS and CDR2 is SASEGT. CDR3 length: 15 amino acids. Here the CDR3 reads CASSAAELAKNIQYF. CDR3 bases: TGTGCCAGCAGTGCTGCTGAACTAGCCAAAAACATTCAGTACTTC.

This chain links TRBV5-4 with TRBJ2-4; TRBD2 agrees at 11 bases. Germline lookup yields CDR1 SGHNT and CDR2 YYREEE (reference sequence). The ends lost 3 bases at V and 2 bases at J; junction bases unmatched: 7. The CDR3 consists of 17 residues. This CDR3 is CASSSGTSGGTKNIQYF. The CDR3 DNA is TGTGCCAGCAGCTCCGGGACTAGCGGCGGGACCAAAAACATTCAGTACTTC.

V gene TRBV19 combines with J gene TRBJ1-5; possible D gene TRBD1, 5 bases. The length of the CDR3 is 14 residues. V dropped 3 bases and J dropped 3 bases, with 9 bases sitting between them. Germline CDR1 and CDR2: LNHDA and SQIVND (reference sequence). The CDR3 DNA reads TGTGCCAGTAGTATCGGGGGACCCAATCAGCCCCAGCATTTT. As protein: CASSIGGPNQPQHF.

The chain has TRBV19 and TRBJ2-7; D remains ambiguous. Trimming removed 3 bases from V and 2 bases from J, with 11 bases in between. Germline V gives CDR1 LNHDA, CDR2 SQIVND (reference sequence). This CDR3 region has 14 residues. CDR3 coding DNA: TGTGCCAGTAGTATCGTGGGCCCCCCCTACGAGCAGTACTTC. Translation: CASSIVGPPYEQYF. The whole variable domain, filled in from reference TRBV19 and TRBJ2-7, reads DGGITQSPKYLFRKEGQNVTLSCEQNLNHDAMYWYRQDPGQGLRLIYYSQIVNDFQKGDIAEGYSVSREKKESFPLTVTSAQKNPTAFYLCASSIVGPPYEQYFGPGTRLTVT.

This sequence joins TRBV5-1 and TRBJ1-2; possibly TRBD1 for D (6 bases). The CDR3 runs 16 residues. Trimming took off 4 bases at V and 3 bases at J, with 19 bases between the two ends. The germline V gene has CDR1 SGHRS and CDR2 YFSETQ. CDR3 nucleotide sequence: TGCGCCAGCAGCGAAAGACAGGATTCAGTTCACTATGGCTACACCTTC. This translates into CASSERQDSVHYGYTF.

V and J are TRBV28 and TRBJ2-7; D remains unclear. From germline, CDR1 is MDHEN and CDR2 SYDVKM. The V end lost 7 bases, the J end lost 3 bases, and 16 bases lay between the germline ends. The CDR3 sequence is 14 residues long. The CDR3 protein is CASIPTGSFYEQYF. CDR3 sequence (DNA): TGTGCCAGCATCCCAACCGGGTCCTTCTACGAGCAGTACTTC.

The chain links TRBV5-1 to TRBJ1-2; 9 nucleotides align to TRBD1. CDR3 length equals 14 residues. J gave up 6 bases and V 2 bases, and 5 bases lay outside the gene matches. Looked up from germline, CDR1 is SGHRS and CDR2 is YFSETQ. CDR3 in amino acids: CASSFRDRANGYTF. The CDR3 bases are TGCGCCAGCAGCTTTAGGGACAGGGCGAATGGCTACACCTTC.

The V gene is TRBV27, the J gene TRBJ1-2, with D maybe TRBD1 (6 bases). Germline V CDR1 and CDR2: MNHEY, SMNVEV (reference sequence). Trimming cost V 7 bases and J 1 base, with 16 bases left between them. This CDR3 is built from 15 residues. CDR3 amino acids: CASTKDPGVNYGYTF. In nucleotides, the CDR3 is TGTGCCAGCACCAAAGATCCAGGGGTTAACTATGGCTACACCTTC.

The rearrangement uses TRBV2 and TRBJ2-7, with 9 bases fitting TRBD1. The CDR3 is 15 residues long. Germline CDR1 and CDR2: SNHLY and FYNNEI. The V gene end was trimmed by 7 bases and the J gene end by 1 base; junction bases not matched to a gene: 8. CDR3 nucleotide sequence: TGTGCCAGCACCCTACAGGGGGCGAATTCCTACGAGCAGTACTTC. This encodes CASTLQGANSYEQYF.

This clone was observed a handful of times. The V and J genes are TRBV7-3 and TRBJ1-1; D unresolved. CDR1 is SGHTA, CDR2 FQGTGA, per germline. This CDR3 contains 13 residues. V lost 5 bases, J lost 5 bases, and 12 bases lay in between. Here the CDR3 DNA reads TGTGCCAGCAGCACCCTACGGGATACTGAAGCTTTCTTT. Its protein product is CASSTLRDTEAFF. Full variable domain (missing parts from reference TRBV7-3 and TRBJ1-1): GAGVSQTPSNKVTEKGKYVELRCDPISGHTALYWYRQSLGQGPEFLIYFQGTGAADDSGLPNDRFFAVRPEGSVSTLKIQRTERGDSAVYLCASSTLRDTEAFFGQGTRLTVV.

The count of this clone is one. The J gene is TRBJ1-5, the V gene TRBV28; 11 bases align to TRBD1. The V and J ends lost 5 bases and 7 bases, in that order; junction bases with no gene match: 10. The V gene's germline CDR1 is MDHEN and CDR2 SYDVKM. This CDR3 contains 16 residues. The CDR3 is CASSTSRDRGVQPQHF. As DNA, the CDR3 is TGTGCCAGCAGTACCTCCCGGGACAGGGGGGTCCAGCCCCAGCATTTT. The full variable domain, its missing parts supplied by reference TRBV28 and TRBJ1-5, is DVKVTQSSRYLVKRTGEKVFLECVQDMDHENMFWYRQDPGLGLRLIYFSYDVKMKEKGDIPEGYSVSREKKERFSLILESASTNQTSMYLCASSTSRDRGVQPQHFGDGTRLSIL.

The chain carries TRBV4-1 and TRBJ1-5; possibly TRBD1 for D (6 bases). The germline V gene has CDR1 MGHRA and CDR2 YSYEKL. V was cut by 0 bases and J by 6 bases, with 21 bases left in between. The CDR3 consists of 18 residues. The CDR3 coding sequence is TGCGCCAGCAGCCAAGATGAGGCAGGGGCGTGGACCGGTCAGCCCCAGCATTTT. Encoded protein: CASSQDEAGAWTGQPQHF.

The chain recombines TRBV19 with TRBJ2-2; no firm D call. Trimming pared 6 bases from V and 3 bases from J, leaving 8 bases between. CDR3 size: 13 residues. Germline CDR1 and CDR2: LNHDA and SQIVND (reference sequence). The CDR3 DNA reads TGTGCCAGTAGCGAGCGATACACCGGGGAGCTGTTTTTT. As protein: CASSERYTGELFF.

The gene calls are TRBV19 and TRBJ1-2, with D perhaps matching TRBD1 (5 bases). This CDR3 region has 14 residues. Per germline, CDR1 LNHDA and CDR2 SQIVND (reference sequence). V gave up 5 bases and J gave up 4 bases, with 14 bases separating them. The CDR3, as DNA: TGTGCCAGTAGTTTAAGTCAGGGCACCTATGGCTACACCTTC. It specifies CASSLSQGTYGYTF.

V usage is TRBV27 and J usage is TRBJ2-7; tentative D call: TRBD1 (6 bases). Germline CDR1 reads MNHEY; CDR2 reads SMNVEV (reference sequence). CDR3 length equals 14 residues. Trimming left V 4 bases short and J 2 bases short, with 12 bases between. The CDR3, as DNA: TGTGCCAGCAGTTCCCCGGGACACCCCTACGAGCAGTACTTC. Amino acid sequence: CASSSPGHPYEQYF.

There are a few counts of this clone. The chain uses TRBV7-9 and TRBJ1-4, with unresolved D. Germline values: CDR1 SEHNR, CDR2 FQNEAQ (reference sequence). With 3 bases removed from V and 5 bases from J, the gap between germline ends came to 10 bases. This CDR3 contains 14 residues. CDR3 nucleotides: TGTGCCAGCAGCTTGAGGCAGCAGAATGAAAAACTGTTTTTT. This sequence encodes CASSLRQQNEKLFF. Full variable domain (missing parts from reference TRBV7-9 and TRBJ1-4): DTGVSQNPRHKITKRGQNVTFRCDPISEHNRLYWYRQTLGQGPEFLTYFQNEAQLEKSRLLSDRFSAERPKGSFSTLEIQRTEQGDSAMYLCASSLRQQNEKLFFGSGTQLSVL.